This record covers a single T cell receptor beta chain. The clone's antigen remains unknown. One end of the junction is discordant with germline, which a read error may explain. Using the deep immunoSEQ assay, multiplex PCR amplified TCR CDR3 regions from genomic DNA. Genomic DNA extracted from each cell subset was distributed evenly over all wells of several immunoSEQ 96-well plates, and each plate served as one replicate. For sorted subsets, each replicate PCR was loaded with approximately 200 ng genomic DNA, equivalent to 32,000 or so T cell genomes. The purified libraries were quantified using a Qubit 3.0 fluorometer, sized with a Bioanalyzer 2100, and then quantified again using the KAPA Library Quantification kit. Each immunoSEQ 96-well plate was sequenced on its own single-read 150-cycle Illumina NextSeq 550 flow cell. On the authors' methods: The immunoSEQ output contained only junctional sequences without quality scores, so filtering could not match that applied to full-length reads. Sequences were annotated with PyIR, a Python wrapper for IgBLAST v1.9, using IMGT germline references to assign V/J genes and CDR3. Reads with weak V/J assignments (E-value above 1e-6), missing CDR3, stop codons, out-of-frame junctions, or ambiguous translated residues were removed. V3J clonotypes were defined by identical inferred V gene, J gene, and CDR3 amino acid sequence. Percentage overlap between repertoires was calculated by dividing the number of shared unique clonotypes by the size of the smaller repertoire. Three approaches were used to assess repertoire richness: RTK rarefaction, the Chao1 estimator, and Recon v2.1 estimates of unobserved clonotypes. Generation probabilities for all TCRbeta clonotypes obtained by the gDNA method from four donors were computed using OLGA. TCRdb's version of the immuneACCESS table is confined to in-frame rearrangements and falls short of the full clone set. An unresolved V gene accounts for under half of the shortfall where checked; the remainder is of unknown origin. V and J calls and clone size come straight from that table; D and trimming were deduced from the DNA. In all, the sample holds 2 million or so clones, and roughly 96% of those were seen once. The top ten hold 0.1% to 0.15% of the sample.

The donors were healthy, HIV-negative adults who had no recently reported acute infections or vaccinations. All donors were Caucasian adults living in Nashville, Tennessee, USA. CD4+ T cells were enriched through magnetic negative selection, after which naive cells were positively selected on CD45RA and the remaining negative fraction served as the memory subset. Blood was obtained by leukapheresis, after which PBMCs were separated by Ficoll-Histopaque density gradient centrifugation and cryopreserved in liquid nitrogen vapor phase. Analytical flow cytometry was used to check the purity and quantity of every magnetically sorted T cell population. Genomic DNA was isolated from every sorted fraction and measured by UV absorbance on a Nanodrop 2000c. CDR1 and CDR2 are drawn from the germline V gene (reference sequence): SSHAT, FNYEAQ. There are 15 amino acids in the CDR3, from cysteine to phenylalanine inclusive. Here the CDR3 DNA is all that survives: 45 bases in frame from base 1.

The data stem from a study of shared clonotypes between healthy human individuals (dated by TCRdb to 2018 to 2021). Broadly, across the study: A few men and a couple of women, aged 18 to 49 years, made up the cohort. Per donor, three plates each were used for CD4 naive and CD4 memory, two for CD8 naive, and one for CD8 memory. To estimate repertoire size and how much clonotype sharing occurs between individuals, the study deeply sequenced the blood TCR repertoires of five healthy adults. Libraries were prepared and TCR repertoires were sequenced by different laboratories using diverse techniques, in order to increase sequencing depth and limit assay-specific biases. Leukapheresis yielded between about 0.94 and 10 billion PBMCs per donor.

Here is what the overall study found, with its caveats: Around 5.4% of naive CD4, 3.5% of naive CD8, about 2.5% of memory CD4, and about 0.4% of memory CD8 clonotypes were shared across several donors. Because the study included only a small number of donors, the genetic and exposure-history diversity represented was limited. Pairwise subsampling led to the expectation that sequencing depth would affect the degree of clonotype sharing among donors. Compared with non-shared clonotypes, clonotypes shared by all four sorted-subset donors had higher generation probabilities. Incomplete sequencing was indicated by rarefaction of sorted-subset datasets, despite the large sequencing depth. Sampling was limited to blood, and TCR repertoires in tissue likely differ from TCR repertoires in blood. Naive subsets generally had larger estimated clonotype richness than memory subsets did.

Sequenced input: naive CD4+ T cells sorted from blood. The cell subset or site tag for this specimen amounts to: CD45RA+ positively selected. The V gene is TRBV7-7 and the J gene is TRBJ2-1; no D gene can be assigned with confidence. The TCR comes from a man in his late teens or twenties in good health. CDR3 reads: CASSLHSKSYNEQFF. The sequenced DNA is TGTGCTAGCAGCTTACACTCGAAATCCTACAATGAGCAGTTCTTC.